Below are 5 T cell receptor beta chains sequenced from a single sample in a study of blood T cell repertoires in COVID-19. TCRdb keeps only in-frame clones here, not all; method: immunoSEQ multiplex PCR. The table includes 30,000 to 40,000 clones, 90% to 95% detected once. Sequences were obtained from peripheral blood. Receptors originate from a male donor with active COVID-19.

This chain uses TRBV7-2 with TRBJ1-2; the D gene is possibly TRBD1 (5 bases). Trimming left V 5 bases short and J 2 bases short, with 12 bases between. The CDR3 is made up of 14 amino acids. Germline CDR1 and CDR2: SGHTA and FQGNSA. The CDR3 DNA sequence: TGTGCCAGCAGCCTGCGGGGCCCGAACTATGGCTACACCTTC. Translation: CASSLRGPNYGYTF.

V is TRBV5-1 and J is TRBJ2-5, with D possibly being TRBD1 (6 bases). The CDR3 has 15 residues. The V and J ends lost 4 bases and 2 bases respectively, with 15 bases between them. Germline V gene data show CDR1 as SGHRS and CDR2 as YFSETQ. The CDR3 DNA follows: TGCGCCAGCAGCCAGGGGAGTCAGAGTCAAGAGACCCAGTACTTC. Its translation: CASSQGSQSQETQYF.

CDR3 coding DNA: TGTGCCAGCAGCCTCGATCGGGGCTACACCTTC. Translating it yields CASSLDRGYTF. The rearrangement uses TRBV3-1 (or the pseudogene TRBV3-2) and TRBJ1-2; D is uncertain. This CDR3 spans 11 amino acids. Looked up from germline, CDR1 is LGHDT and CDR2 is YNNKEL (reference sequence). The germline V and J ends were trimmed by 4 bases and 8 bases, with 8 bases remaining between them.

J is TRBJ1-2 and V is TRBV5-1, with 8 bases lining up with TRBD1. The CDR3 length is 13 residues. V shed 4 bases and J 7 bases; nucleotides not matched to a gene: 6. Per germline, CDR1 SGHRS and CDR2 YFSETQ. CDR3 in DNA: TGCGCCAGCAGCACGGACAGGGTCTCTGGCTACACCTTC. Its protein is CASSTDRVSGYTF.

This clone appeared a single time. The chain joins TRBV7-9 to TRBJ1-5, with 8 bases identical to TRBD1. The CDR3 totals 14 residues. Germline V gene lookup returns CDR1 SEHNR and CDR2 FQNEAQ (reference sequence). The junction had 8 bases not matched to a gene; V was cut back by 4 bases and J by 9 bases. The CDR3 sequence is CASSSGQVEGPQHF. Written as DNA, the CDR3 is TGTGCCAGCAGCTCGGGACAGGTCGAAGGGCCCCAGCATTTT.